A selection of T cell receptor beta chains follows, all from one sample in a study of T cells in localized non-small cell lung cancer. Profiling relied on immunoSEQ multiplex PCR, and the TCRdb table lists in-frame clones only, not all of them. This sample has roughly 21,000 clones, with over 75% found just once. Specimen: peripheral blood, collected before any cancer treatment. These receptors were obtained from a woman aged 40-70 years with stage I lung adenocarcinoma. Both conserved end residues are part of each CDR3. The order of the fields is J gene, V gene, CDR3 protein.

TRBJ2-3 TRBV29-1 CSVDKTRDTQYF
TRBJ1-1 TRBV5-1 CASSLIGTAGEEAFF
TRBJ2-7 TRBV6-5 CASSSGGGNYEQYF
TRBJ2-7 TRBV7-2 CASSSVSGRENEQYF
TRBJ2-7 TRBV5-4 CAYHLAGGHEQYF
TRBJ2-7 TRBV27 CASSLSFRQGAIREQYF
TRBJ1-4 TRBV4-3 CASSQSQTTNEKLFF
TRBJ2-1 TRBV5-4 CASSGGTSGNYNEQFF
TRBJ2-1 TRBV5-4 CASSLDGTSYNEQFF
TRBJ2-3 TRBV7-2 CASRFPSGSADTQYF
TRBJ2-5 TRBV2 CASSDIRGGQETQYF
TRBJ2-7 TRBV28 CASTLTGLGEQYF
TRBJ1-1 TRBV29-1 CSAGWGNTEAFF
TRBJ2-4 TRBV27 CASSFGVQNIQYF
TRBJ2-7 TRBV18 CASSPLGTGSYEQYF
TRBJ1-5 TRBV19 CASSSRDSNQPQHF
TRBJ2-7 TRBV5-1 CASRGGRSSYEQYF
TRBJ1-5 TRBV7-2 CASSLRVNQPQHF
TRBJ2-7 TRBV7-5 CASSPLSVSYEQYF
TRBJ1-1 TRBV10-2 CATTGGMNTEAFF
TRBJ2-1 TRBV4-1 CASSQEGTSYNEQFF
TRBJ1-4 TRBV30 CAWSVGGGNEKLFF